This T cell receptor beta chain was recovered during a study of blood T cell repertoires in COVID-19. Study-level background: Samples taken during acute and convalescent COVID-19 were collected in the United States, Italy and Spain.

CDR3 size: 15 residues. V lost 0 bases, J lost 5 bases, and 13 bases lay in between. The germline V gene has CDR1 LNHNV and CDR2 YYDKDF (reference sequence). TCRdb's table, derived via immunoSEQ multiplex PCR, lists solely in-frame clones and lacks some. The data contain 60,000 or so clones, about nine tenths of them singletons. The chain employs TRBV15 and TRBJ2-5, with TRBD1 as a possible D gene (6 bases). The receptor was derived from an older woman with active COVID-19. Specimen: peripheral blood. The CDR3 sequence: CATSRDTYRAETQYF. CDR3 DNA sequence: TGTGCCACCAGCAGAGATACCTACAGGGCGGAGACCCAGTACTTC.